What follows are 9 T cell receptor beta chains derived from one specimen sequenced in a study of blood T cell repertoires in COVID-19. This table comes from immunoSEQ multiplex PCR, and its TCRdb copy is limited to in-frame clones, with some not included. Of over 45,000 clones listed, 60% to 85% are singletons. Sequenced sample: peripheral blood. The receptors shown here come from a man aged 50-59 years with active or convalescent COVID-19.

CDR3 DNA sequence: TGTGCCAGCAGGTTTGGAGGTTACGAGCAGTACTTC. Protein: CASRFGGYEQYF. The chain employs TRBV11-2 and TRBJ2-7; TRBD2 is a possible D gene (5 bases). Trimming removed 6 bases from V and 4 bases from J, with 10 bases in between. Germline loops: CDR1 SGHAT, CDR2 FQNNGV. There are 12 residues in the CDR3.

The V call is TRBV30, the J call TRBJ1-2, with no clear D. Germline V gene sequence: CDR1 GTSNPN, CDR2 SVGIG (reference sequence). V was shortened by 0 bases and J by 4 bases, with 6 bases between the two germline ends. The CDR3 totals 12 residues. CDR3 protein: CAWSVTGYGYTF. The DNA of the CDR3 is TGTGCCTGGAGTGTGACGGGCTATGGCTACACCTTC.

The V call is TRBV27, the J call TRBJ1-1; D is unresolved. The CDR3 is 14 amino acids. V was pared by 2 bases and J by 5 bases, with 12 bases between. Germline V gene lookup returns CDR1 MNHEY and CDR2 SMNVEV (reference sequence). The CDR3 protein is CASSLIPGGTEAFF. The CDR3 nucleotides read TGTGCCAGCAGTTTAATACCGGGAGGAACTGAAGCTTTCTTT.

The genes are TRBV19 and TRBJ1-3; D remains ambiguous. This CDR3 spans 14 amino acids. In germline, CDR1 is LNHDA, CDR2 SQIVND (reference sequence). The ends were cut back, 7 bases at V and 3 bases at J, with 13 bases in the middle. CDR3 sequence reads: CASKGRGRGNTIYF. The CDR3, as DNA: TGTGCCAGTAAAGGTCGGGGTCGTGGAAACACCATATATTTT.

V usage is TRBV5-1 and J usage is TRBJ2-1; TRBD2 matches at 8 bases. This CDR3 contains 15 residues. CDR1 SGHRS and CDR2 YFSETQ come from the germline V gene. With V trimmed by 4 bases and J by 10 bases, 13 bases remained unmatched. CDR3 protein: CASSPLLAGGGEQFF. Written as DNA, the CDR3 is TGCGCCAGCAGCCCCCTCCTAGCGGGTGGCGGGGAGCAGTTCTTC. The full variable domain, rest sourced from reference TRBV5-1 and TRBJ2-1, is KAGVTQTPRYLIKTRGQQVTLSCSPISGHRSVSWYQQTPGQGLQFLFEYFSETQRNKGNFPGRFSGRQFSNSRSEMNVSTLELGDSALYLCASSPLLAGGGEQFFGPGTRLTVL.

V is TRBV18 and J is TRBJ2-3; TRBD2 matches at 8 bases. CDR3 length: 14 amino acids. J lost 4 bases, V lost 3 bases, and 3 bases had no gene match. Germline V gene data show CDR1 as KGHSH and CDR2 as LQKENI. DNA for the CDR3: TGTGCCAGCTCACCGGGACTAGGGGCAGATACGCAGTATTTT. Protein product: CASSPGLGADTQYF. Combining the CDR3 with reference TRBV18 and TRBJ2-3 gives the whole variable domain NAGVMQNPRHLVRRRGQEARLRCSPMKGHSHVYWYRQLPEEGLKFMVYLQKENIIDESGMPKERFSAEFPKEGPSILRIQQVVRGDSAAYFCASSPGLGADTQYFGPGTRLTVL.

The CDR3 sequence is CASGPGLAGVSGELFF. The DNA of the CDR3 is TGTGCTAGTGGTCCGGGACTAGCGGGAGTATCCGGGGAGCTGTTTTTT. This chain links TRBV12-5 with TRBJ2-2, with TRBD2 identical over 14 bases. The CDR3 sequence is 16 residues long. V lost 5 bases and J lost 6; bases outside the gene matches: 5. From germline, CDR1 is LGHNT and CDR2 FRNRAP.

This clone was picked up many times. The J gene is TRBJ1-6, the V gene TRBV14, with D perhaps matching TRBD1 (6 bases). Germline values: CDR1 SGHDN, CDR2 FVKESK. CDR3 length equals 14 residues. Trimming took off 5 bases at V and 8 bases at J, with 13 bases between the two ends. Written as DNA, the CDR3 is TGTGCCAGCAGCTACAGGGTTCGGGATTCACCCCTCCACTTT. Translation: CASSYRVRDSPLHF. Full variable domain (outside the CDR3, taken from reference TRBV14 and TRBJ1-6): EAGVTQFPSHSVIEKGQTVTLRCDPISGHDNLYWYRRVMGKEIKFLLHFVKESKQDESGMPNNRFLAERTGGTYSTLKVQPAELEDSGVYFCASSYRVRDSPLHFGNGTRLTVT.

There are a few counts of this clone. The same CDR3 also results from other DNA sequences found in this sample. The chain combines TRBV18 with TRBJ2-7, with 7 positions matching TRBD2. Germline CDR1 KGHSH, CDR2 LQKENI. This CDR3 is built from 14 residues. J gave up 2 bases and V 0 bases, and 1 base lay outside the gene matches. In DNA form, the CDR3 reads TGTGCCAGCTCACCACCGGGAGGGACCTACGAGCAGTACTTC. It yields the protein CASSPPGGTYEQYF. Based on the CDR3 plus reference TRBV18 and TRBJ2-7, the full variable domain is NAGVMQNPRHLVRRRGQEARLRCSPMKGHSHVYWYRQLPEEGLKFMVYLQKENIIDESGMPKERFSAEFPKEGPSILRIQQVVRGDSAAYFCASSPPGGTYEQYFGPGTRLTVT.